This TCR beta chain was documented in a study of blood T cell repertoires in COVID-19. Study details: T cells, B-cell-depleted T cells, or PBMCs supplied cDNA or gDNA.

In the source study's methods: Cell counts per sample came from amplifying reference gene primers. Using immunoSEQ multiplex PCR, the repertoire was profiled, and TCRdb retains in-frame clones only, with some absent. That table supplies the V and J calls and clone size; D and trimming were determined from the DNA. The table has 220,000 or so clones, 75% to 90% seen once; the top ten hold approximately 3.8%. Residents of 24 US areas, aged roughly 18 to 95 years, made up the participants. Participants were placed into cohorts based on the clinical history they reported. This CDR3 comprises 15 residues. V gave up 8 bases and J gave up 0 bases, with 16 bases separating them. CDR1 and CDR2 (germline): MNHEY, SMNVEV (reference sequence).

This chain links TRBV27 with TRBJ1-1, with D tentatively TRBD1 (5 bases). The TCR sequence derives from a young woman in a cohort exposed to, infected with or recovered from COVID-19 (not recorded which). Source material: PBMCs or T cells enriched from blood (not recorded which). The CDR3 bases are TGTGCCAGCGGGGATCTTGGGGCCCTGAACACTGAAGCTTTCTTT. Translating gives CASGDLGALNTEAFF.